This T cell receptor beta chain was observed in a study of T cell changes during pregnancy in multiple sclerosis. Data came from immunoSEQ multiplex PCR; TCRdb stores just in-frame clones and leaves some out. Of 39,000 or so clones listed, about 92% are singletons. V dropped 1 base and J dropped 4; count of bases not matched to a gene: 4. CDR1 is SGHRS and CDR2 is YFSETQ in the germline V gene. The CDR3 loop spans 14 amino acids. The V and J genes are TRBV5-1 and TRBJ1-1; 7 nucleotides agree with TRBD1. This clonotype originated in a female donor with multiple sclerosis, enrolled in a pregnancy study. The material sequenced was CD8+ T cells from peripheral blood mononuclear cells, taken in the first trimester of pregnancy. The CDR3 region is CASSLRGLTTEAFF. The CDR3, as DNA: TGCGCCAGCAGCTTGAGGGGGCTAACCACTGAAGCTTTCTTT. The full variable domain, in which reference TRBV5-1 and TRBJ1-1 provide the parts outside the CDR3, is KAGVTQTPRYLIKTRGQQVTLSCSPISGHRSVSWYQQTPGQGLQFLFEYFSETQRNKGNFPGRFSGRQFSNSRSEMNVSTLELGDSALYLCASSLRGLTTEAFFGQGTRLTVV.